This paragraph covers one TCR beta chain sequence. Its target is unknown. This specimen belongs to a study of T cell responses to AZD1222 COVID-19 vaccine. CDR3 length: 15 residues. V dropped 7 bases and J dropped 0; count of bases not matched to a gene: 5. Germline CDR1 and CDR2: MRHNA and SNTAGT. Study results and limitations: Among spike-specific TCRs, nearly half reportedly target unmutated variant regions. Donors, mostly white British, included more females; clonal diversity was possibly underestimated.

The method was immunoSEQ multiplex PCR; TCRdb's version includes in-frame clones alone and lacks a portion of them. The table includes about 96,000 clones, 88% detected once. The rearrangement links TRBV6-4 to TRBJ2-1; 8 bases match TRBD2. This sample comprised peripheral blood, obtained on day 0 of AZD1222 vaccination. This clonotype was sampled from an adult in good health. The CDR3 is CASTVAGNSYNEQFF. The CDR3 DNA reads TGTGCCAGCACCGTAGCGGGAAACTCCTACAATGAGCAGTTCTTC.